This entry features one T cell receptor beta chain sequence. Using immunoSEQ multiplex PCR, the repertoire was profiled, and TCRdb retains in-frame clones only, with some absent. This table holds some 130,000 clones, approximately 86% found once. This entry belongs to a study of blood T cell repertoires in COVID-19. Germline CDR1 is SGHRS and CDR2 is YFSETQ. The CDR3 contains 14 residues. V trimming: 3 bases; J trimming: 6 bases; junction bases outside the gene matches: 9. This clonotype was sampled from a woman in her 50s who had recovered from COVID-19. The chain employs TRBV5-1 and TRBJ2-7; the match to TRBD2 covers 7 bases. The sample consisted of PBMCs or T cells enriched from blood (not recorded which). The CDR3 DNA follows: TGCGCCAGCAGCTACGGGACGGGAGGCGTCGAGCAGTACTTC. Its translation is CASSYGTGGVEQYF.